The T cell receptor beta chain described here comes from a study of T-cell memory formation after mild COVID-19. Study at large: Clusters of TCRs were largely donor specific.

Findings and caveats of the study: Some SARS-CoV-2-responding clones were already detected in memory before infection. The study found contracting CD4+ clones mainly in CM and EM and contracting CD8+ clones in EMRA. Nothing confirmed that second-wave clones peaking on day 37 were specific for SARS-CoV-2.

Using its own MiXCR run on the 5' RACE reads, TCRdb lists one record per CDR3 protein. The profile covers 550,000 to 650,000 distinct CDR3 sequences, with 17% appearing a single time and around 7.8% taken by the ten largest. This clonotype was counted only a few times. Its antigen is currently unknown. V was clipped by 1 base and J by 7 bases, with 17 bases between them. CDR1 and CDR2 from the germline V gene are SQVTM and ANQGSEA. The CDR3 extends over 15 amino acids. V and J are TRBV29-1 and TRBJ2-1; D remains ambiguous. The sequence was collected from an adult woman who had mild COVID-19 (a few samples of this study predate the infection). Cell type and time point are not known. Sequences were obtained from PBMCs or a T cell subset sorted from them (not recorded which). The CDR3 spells CSVEGLSLAPNEQFF. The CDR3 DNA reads TGCAGCGTTGAAGGCCTCTCCCTTGCCCCGAATGAGCAGTTCTTC.